One sample yielded the 23 T cell receptor beta chains listed below, sequenced in a study of molecular identifiers for immune sequencing clone quantification. TCRdb re-analysed the PCR reads in MiXCR, keeping a single row per CDR3 protein. Among 8,000 to 11,000 distinct CDR3 sequences listed, roughly a sixth were seen once. The sample comprised naive CD8+ T cells from blood, with Jurkat cell RNA spiked in. Subset described: FACS-sorted CD8+CD4-CCR7+CD45RA+ naive T cells. The receptors stem from a human donor in good health. Some libraries in this study had Jurkat cell RNA spiked in.

There are many counts of this clonotype. This chain joins TRBV7-2 and TRBJ2-7; D tentatively reads TRBD1 or TRBD2 (5 bases each). CDR3 length equals 13 residues. Germline V CDR1 and CDR2: SGHTA, FQGNSA. V shed 1 base and J shed 4 bases, with 8 bases lying between them. Written as DNA, the CDR3 is TGTGCCAGCAGCTTAGTTGGGGGTTACGAGCAGTACTTC. Translation gives CASSLVGGYEQYF. Supplemented by reference TRBV7-2 and TRBJ2-7, the full variable domain reads GAGVSQSPSNKVTEKGKDVELRCDPISGHTALYWYRQSLGQGLEFLIYFQGNSAPDKSGLPSDRFSAERTGGSVSTLTIQRTQQEDSAVYLCASSLVGGYEQYFGPGTRLTVT.

This clonotype showed up many times. The J gene is TRBJ1-4, the V gene TRBV12-3 or TRBV12-4; D not certain. The CDR3 runs 11 residues. Trimming pared 2 bases from V and 8 bases from J, leaving 3 bases between. The CDR3, as DNA: TGTGCCAGCAGTTTAAGCGAAAAACTGTTTTTT. As protein: CASSLSEKLFF.

To note about this clonotype: A much larger clonotype is one base distant, so this may be a read error. This sequence joins TRBV12-3 or TRBV12-4 and TRBJ1-2; D remains ambiguous. Trimming took off 4 bases at V and 5 bases at J, with 20 bases between the two ends. The length of the CDR3 is 16 residues. The CDR3 spells CASSSPHFVGVYGYTF. The DNA for the CDR3 is TGTGCCAGCAGTTCGCCCCATTTTGTAGGCGTTTATGGCTACACCTTC.

By its share, this clonotype is medium-sized. V gene TRBV4-1 combines with J gene TRBJ1-1; D is unresolved. V was trimmed by 6 bases and J by 0 bases, leaving 17 bases between them. This CDR3 spans 16 amino acids. Germline values: CDR1 MGHRA, CDR2 YSYEKL. The CDR3 loop reads CASRQRSEPMNTEAFF. CDR3 DNA: TGCGCCAGCAGGCAGCGGTCCGAACCCATGAACACTGAAGCTTTCTTT.

This chain links TRBV3-1 with TRBJ2-5; D is uncertain. Trimming cost V 1 base and J 4 bases, with 4 bases left between them. Looked up from germline, CDR1 is LGHDT and CDR2 is YNNKEL (reference sequence). CDR3 length: 12 residues. The CDR3 nucleotides are TGTGCCAGCAGCCAAGGGGTAGAGACCCAGTACTTC. This translates into CASSQGVETQYF.

This clonotype occurred many times. The chain has TRBV20-1 and TRBJ1-3; unclear D gene. The CDR3 length is 16 residues. Germline-derived CDR1 and CDR2 are DFQATT and SNEGSKA (reference sequence). V was shortened by 2 bases and J by 1 base, with 15 bases between the two germline ends. In DNA form, the CDR3 reads TGCAGTGCTAGATTTGGTGGGTTCGGGTCTGGAAACACCATATATTTT. It codes for CSARFGGFGSGNTIYF.

This clonotype has more than one count but fewer than ten. This may arise from a read error, as a much more abundant clone is one base away. The genes are TRBV28 and TRBJ1-6, with 9 positions matching TRBD1. The CDR3 contains 15 residues. Germline values: CDR1 MDHEN, CDR2 SYDVKM. This chain's CDR3 is CASSQTGGIYSPPHF. The CDR3 DNA reads as TGTGCCAGCAGTCAGACAGGGGGTATTTATTCACCCCCCCACTTT.

In its sample, this clonotype is medium-sized (0.01 to 0.1%). This rearrangement joins TRBV4-1 to TRBJ2-3, with TRBD2 identical over 7 bases. Trimming removed 0 bases from V and 7 bases from J; junction bases left unmatched: 13. CDR1 is MGHRA, CDR2 YSYEKL, per germline. This CDR3 has 17 amino acids. The CDR3 loop is CASSQDRGSGEGNTQYF. The DNA for the CDR3 is TGCGCCAGCAGCCAAGATCGAGGAAGCGGGGAGGGAAATACGCAGTATTTT.

This clonotype occurred a few times. This sequence may be a read error, since a much larger clone differs from it by one base. The chain uses TRBV7-8 and TRBJ1-4; 12 bases are shared with TRBD1. This CDR3 contains 16 residues. In germline, CDR1 is SGHVS, CDR2 FQNEAQ. This CDR3 reads CANSYRDRGPGEKLFF. Written as DNA, the CDR3 is TGTGCCAACAGCTACCGGGACAGGGGGCCTGGGGAAAAACTGTTTTTT.

This clonotype was picked up a small number of times. The chain recombines TRBV20-1 with TRBJ2-7; perhaps TRBD1 as D (6 bases). The germline V gene encodes CDR1 DFQATT and CDR2 SNEGSKA (reference sequence). Trimming cost V 0 bases and J 2 bases, with 20 bases left between them. This CDR3 spans 17 amino acids. CDR3 residues: CSARDVQGNGDPYEQYF. The CDR3 bases are TGCAGTGCTAGAGATGTCCAGGGGAATGGTGATCCCTACGAGCAGTACTTC.

With regard to this clonotype: A read error is possible here, since a much larger clone lies one base away. Here the CDR3 DNA reads TGTGCCAGCAGCCAGGGGCACACTGTAGCTTTCTTT. It translates to CASSQGHTVAFF. This chain uses TRBV6-5 with TRBJ1-1; tentative D call: TRBD1 (6 bases). The CDR3 runs 12 residues. Germline loops: CDR1 MNHEY, CDR2 SVGAGI.

This clonotype has a count of ten or more. The V gene is TRBV6-5, the J gene TRBJ2-6; D is unresolved. Looked up from germline, CDR1 is MNHEY and CDR2 is SVGAGI. The CDR3 runs to 13 residues. The V gene lost 5 bases and the J gene lost 4 bases, with 6 bases spanning the gap. CDR3 residues: CASSPPGANVLTF. The CDR3 nucleotides are TGTGCCAGCAGTCCCCCCGGGGCCAACGTCCTGACTTTC.

Comment on this clonotype: A much more abundant neighbour one base away suggests this may be a read error. V gene TRBV11-3 combines with J gene TRBJ2-1; 8 positions match TRBD2. This CDR3 has 16 residues. Per the germline V gene, CDR1 is SGHNT and CDR2 is YENEEA. Here the CDR3 reads CASCLDVREGRNEQFF. CDR3 nucleotide sequence: TGTGCCAGCTGCTTAGATGTCCGGGAGGGCCGCAATGAGCAGTTCTTC.

In its sample, this clonotype is medium-sized (0.01 to 0.1%). V is TRBV20-1 and J is TRBJ2-7, with TRBD2 as a possible D gene (6 bases). CDR1 and CDR2 (germline): DFQATT, SNEGSKA (reference sequence). This CDR3 has 13 residues. The V and J ends lost 6 bases and 4 bases respectively, with 16 bases between them. The CDR3 sequence: CSASELGGYEQYF. The CDR3 region has the DNA TGCAGTGCCAGTGAGCTCGGGGGTTACGAGCAGTACTTC.

This clonotype was seen only once. The chain links TRBV6-1 to TRBJ2-1; maybe TRBD2 (6 bases). Trimming removed 2 bases from V and 3 bases from J, with 11 bases in between. This CDR3 has 15 residues. Germline-derived CDR1 and CDR2 are MNHNS and SASEGT. The DNA for the CDR3 is TGTGCCAGCAGTGAACTGGCGGGAAGCTACAATGAGCAGTTCTTC. Translated, it gives CASSELAGSYNEQFF.

This clonotype was seen at least ten times. The CDR3 reads CASSSDSNEQFF. For the CDR3, the DNA is TGCGCCAGCAGCTCCGATTCCAATGAGCAGTTCTTC. The chain recombines TRBV5-1 with TRBJ2-1; no clear D gene. Germline V gene data show CDR1 as SGHRS and CDR2 as YFSETQ. The CDR3 spans 12 residues. V was pared by 3 bases and J by 6 bases, with 7 bases between.

A remark on this clonotype: Being one base from a much bigger clone, this may be a read error. The chain carries TRBV7-8 and TRBJ1-2; TRBD1 aligns across 7 bases. There are 14 residues in the CDR3. Germline V gene sequence: CDR1 SGHVS, CDR2 FQNEAQ. V was clipped by 5 bases and J by 6 bases; unmatched bases: 9. CDR3 region: CASSGGTADHGYTF. The CDR3 DNA follows: TGTGCCAGCAGCGGGGGGACAGCGGATCATGGCTACACCTTC.

This clonotype was counted ten times or more. The junction and the germline gene differ at one end; a read error may be behind it. The CDR3 DNA is TGTGCCAGCAGTTTGGCGTTGTCTGGGGCCAACGTCCTGACTTTC. Its protein product is CASSLALSGANVLTF. The chain couples TRBV5-6 to TRBJ2-6; D ambiguous. The CDR3 totals 15 residues. The germline V gene has CDR1 SGHDT and CDR2 YYEEEE.

This clonotype was detected many times. The genes are TRBV6-5 and TRBJ1-3; the D is unclear. Germline CDR1 reads MNHEY; CDR2 reads SVGAGI. The CDR3 length is 14 residues. V was shortened by 4 bases and J by 4 bases, with 11 bases between the two germline ends. The CDR3 here is CASSWTDQGNTIYF. The DNA of the CDR3 is TGTGCCAGCAGTTGGACCGACCAAGGAAACACCATATATTTT.

This clonotype came up many times. V is TRBV7-6 and J is TRBJ2-3; D is ambiguous. The CDR3 runs to 15 residues. The ends were cut back, 5 bases at V and 7 bases at J, with 19 bases in the middle. Per germline, CDR1 SGHVS and CDR2 FNYEAQ. CDR3: CASSPEVQSLNTQYF. DNA for the CDR3: TGTGCCAGCAGCCCTGAGGTCCAGTCCTTGAATACGCAGTATTTT.

This clonotype was picked up many times. This chain links TRBV7-9 with TRBJ1-1; the match to TRBD1 covers 9 bases. This CDR3 spans 14 amino acids. The V gene end was trimmed by 0 bases and the J gene end by 7 bases; junction bases not matched to a gene: 3. Germline CDR1 SEHNR, CDR2 FQNEAQ (reference sequence). This CDR3 reads CASSLALGQGEAFF. Written as DNA, the CDR3 is TGTGCCAGCAGCTTAGCCCTGGGACAGGGTGAAGCTTTCTTT.

This clonotype was seen at least ten times. The chain has TRBV19 and TRBJ1-1; a possible D gene is TRBD1 (5 bases). CDR3 length: 11 residues. V lost 9 bases to trimming and J lost 6 bases, with 11 bases between them. Germline CDR1 is LNHDA and CDR2 is SQIVND (reference sequence). The CDR3 loop is CASLTGAEAFF. CDR3 DNA sequence: TGTGCCAGCCTAACGGGGGCTGAAGCTTTCTTT.

This clonotype was observed many times. The rearrangement links TRBV7-9 to TRBJ2-1, with a possible D match to TRBD2 (6 bases). Germline CDR1 is SEHNR and CDR2 is FQNEAQ (reference sequence). This CDR3 has 14 residues. V was shortened by 10 bases and J by 9 bases, with 22 bases between the two germline ends. The CDR3 protein is CAIYLGGFDAEQFF. The CDR3 DNA reads TGTGCCATTTACTTGGGGGGTTTTGACGCTGAGCAGTTCTTC.